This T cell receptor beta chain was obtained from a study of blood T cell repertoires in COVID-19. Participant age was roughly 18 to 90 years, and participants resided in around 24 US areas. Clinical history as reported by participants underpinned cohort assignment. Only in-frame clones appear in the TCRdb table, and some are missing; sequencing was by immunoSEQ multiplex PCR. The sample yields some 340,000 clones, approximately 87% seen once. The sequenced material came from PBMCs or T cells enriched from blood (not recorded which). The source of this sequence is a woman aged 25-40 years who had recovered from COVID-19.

The CDR3 spells CASSSDRVAQPQHF. The CDR3 nucleotides read TGTGCCAGCAGCTCTGACAGGGTGGCTCAGCCCCAGCATTTT. The chain links TRBV5-8 to TRBJ1-5; 7 bases are a match to TRBD1. Trimming at V came to 3 bases and at J to 6 bases, leaving 6 bases not matched to a gene. Germline V gives CDR1 SGHTS, CDR2 YDEGEE. This CDR3 has 14 residues.